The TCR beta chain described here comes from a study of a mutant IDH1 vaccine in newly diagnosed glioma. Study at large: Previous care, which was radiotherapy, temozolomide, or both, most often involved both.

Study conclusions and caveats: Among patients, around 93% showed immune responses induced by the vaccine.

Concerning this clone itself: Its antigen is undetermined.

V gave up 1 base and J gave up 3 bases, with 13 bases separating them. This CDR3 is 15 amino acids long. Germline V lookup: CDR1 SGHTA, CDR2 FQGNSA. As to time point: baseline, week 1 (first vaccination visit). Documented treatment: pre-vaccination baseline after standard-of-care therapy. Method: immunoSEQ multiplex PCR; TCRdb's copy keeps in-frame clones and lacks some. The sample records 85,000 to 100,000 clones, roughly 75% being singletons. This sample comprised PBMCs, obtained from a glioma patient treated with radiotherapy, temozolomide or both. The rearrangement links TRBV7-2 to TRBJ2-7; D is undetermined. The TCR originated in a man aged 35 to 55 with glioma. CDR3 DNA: TGTGCCAGCAGCTTAGGACCAGTGAGGAACTACGAGCAGTACTTC. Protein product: CASSLGPVRNYEQYF.